This passage covers 22 T cell receptor beta chains from one sample sequenced in a study of identical twins. TCRdb re-analysed the 5' RACE reads in MiXCR, keeping a single row per CDR3 protein. This sample carries some 710,000 distinct CDR3 sequences, around 5.7% of them seen once, and the ten largest clones take about 2%. Sequenced material: naive T cells sorted from blood. The origin of the receptors is a young man in good health.

This clonotype was recorded at least ten times. The rearrangement joins TRBV20-1 to TRBJ2-1, with 12 bases matching TRBD2. Germline V gene sequence: CDR1 DFQATT, CDR2 SNEGSKA (reference sequence). The CDR3 is made up of 15 amino acids. The ends lost 5 bases at V and 4 bases at J; junction bases unmatched: 6. The CDR3, as DNA: TGCAGTGCTCCTAGACTAGCGGGGGCGTACAATGAGCAGTTCTTC. It is translated as CSAPRLAGAYNEQFF.

This clonotype was counted at least ten times. The chain recombines TRBV29-1 with TRBJ2-7; a weak D match, TRBD2 (6 bases). CDR1 and CDR2 (germline): SQVTM, ANQGSEA. CDR3 size: 13 residues. Trimming removed 7 bases from V and 6 bases from J, with 19 bases in between. CDR3 amino acids: CSAAPGGSSEQYF. CDR3 sequence (DNA): TGCAGCGCCGCCCCTGGAGGGTCTAGCGAGCAGTACTTC.

The V call is TRBV7-7, the J call TRBJ2-7; D is perhaps TRBD1 (5 bases). The V end lost 5 bases, the J end lost 12 bases, and 20 bases lay between the germline ends. This CDR3 is 13 amino acids long. Germline V gene sequence: CDR1 SSHAT, CDR2 FNYEAQ (reference sequence). CDR3 nucleotides: TGTGCCAGCAGCCGCTGGGGCCCGGGCGAAATGTACTTC. Translating gives CASSRWGPGEMYF.

This sequence joins TRBV15 and TRBJ1-5; D uncertain. V lost 3 bases, J lost 2 bases, and 8 bases lay in between. The germline gives CDR1 LNHNV, CDR2 YYDKDF (reference sequence). This CDR3 comprises 14 residues. The CDR3 coding sequence is TGTGCCACCAGCAGCTCAGGAGGCAATCAGCCCCAGCATTTT. Its protein is CATSSSGGNQPQHF.

Only one count was recorded for this clonotype. The chain joins TRBV27 to TRBJ2-7; 8 bases map to TRBD1. The CDR3 sequence is 14 residues long. Germline trimming cut 5 bases from V and 4 bases from J; bases unmatched to any gene: 7. Germline V lookup: CDR1 MNHEY, CDR2 SMNVEV (reference sequence). The CDR3: CASSPTTGAYEQYF. The CDR3 DNA reads as TGTGCCAGCAGTCCCACGACAGGGGCGTACGAGCAGTACTTC.

V is TRBV7-8 and J is TRBJ2-7; the match to TRBD2 covers 9 bases. The CDR3 is 19 residues long. Germline-derived CDR1 and CDR2 are SGHVS and FQNEAQ. The J segment lost 1 base and the V segment lost 0 bases, leaving 13 bases of the junction unmatched. The CDR3 DNA reads TGTGCCAGCAGCTTAGCGGCCGGGGTCCCCAGCGGGAGGTCCTACGAGCAGTACTTC. Protein product: CASSLAAGVPSGRSYEQYF.

This clonotype has ten or more counts. This chain uses TRBV5-1 with TRBJ2-3; TRBD2 is a possible D gene (6 bases). The germline gives CDR1 SGHRS, CDR2 YFSETQ. Trimming shortened V by 1 base and J by 5 bases, and 14 bases separated the two germline ends. The CDR3 length is 15 residues. The CDR3 DNA follows: TGCGCCAGCAGCTTGAGGGCGGGATCGGAAGATACGCAGTATTTT. It encodes CASSLRAGSEDTQYF.

The V call is TRBV14, the J call TRBJ2-7, with TRBD1 identical over 9 bases. V shed 1 base and J 2 bases; nucleotides not matched to a gene: 3. CDR1 is SGHDN and CDR2 is FVKESK in the germline V gene. The CDR3 totals 15 residues. In DNA form, the CDR3 reads TGTGCCAGCAGCCAAGGGACAGGGGTAGCCTACGAGCAGTACGTC. It translates to CASSQGTGVAYEQYV.

This clonotype was seen at least ten times. V is TRBV12-3 or TRBV12-4 and J is TRBJ1-2; 11 nucleotides agree with TRBD1. The ends lost 6 bases at V and 8 bases at J; junction bases unmatched: 5. The CDR3 contains 13 residues. The CDR3 protein is CASSPGQGEGYTF. The CDR3 coding sequence is TGTGCCAGCAGCCCGGGACAGGGGGAGGGCTACACCTTC.

The gene calls are TRBV2 and TRBJ1-1; 7 bases line up with TRBD1. V lost 2 bases and J lost 4; bases outside the gene matches: 7. The CDR3 has 15 amino acids. CDR1 is SNHLY, CDR2 FYNNEI, per germline. Here the CDR3 reads CASSELHRGITEAFF. The CDR3 DNA reads as TGTGCCAGCAGTGAACTCCACAGGGGAATCACTGAAGCTTTCTTT.

This clonotype has a handful of counts. The gene calls are TRBV5-6 and TRBJ2-5; D is uncertain. V was trimmed by 0 bases and J by 6 bases, leaving 6 bases between them. There are 12 residues in the CDR3. The germline V gene encodes CDR1 SGHDT and CDR2 YYEEEE. Written as DNA, the CDR3 is TGTGCCAGCAGCTTGGACGTGAAGACCCAGTACTTC. Translated: CASSLDVKTQYF. The variable domain in full, completed from reference TRBV5-6 and TRBJ2-5, reads DAGVTQSPTHLIKTRGQQVTLRCSPKSGHDTVSWYQQALGQGPQFIFQYYEEEERQRGNFPDRFSGHQFPNYSSELNVNALLLGDSALYLCASSLDVKTQYFGPGTRLLVL.

This clonotype was seen ten or more times. The V gene is TRBV6-1, the J gene TRBJ2-1, with D perhaps matching TRBD2 (6 bases). Per the germline V gene, CDR1 is MNHNS and CDR2 is SASEGT. There are 15 residues in the CDR3. V lost 4 bases and J lost 5, with 15 bases in between. CDR3 in amino acids: CASSARDSRNNEQFF. CDR3 DNA sequence: TGTGCCAGCAGTGCCCGGGACTCACGAAACAATGAGCAGTTCTTC.

This clonotype was counted ten times or more. The chain links TRBV14 to TRBJ2-7; D possibly uses TRBD1 or TRBD2 (5 bases each). Trimming took off 2 bases at V and 1 base at J, with 18 bases between the two ends. Germline lookup yields CDR1 SGHDN and CDR2 FVKESK. CDR3 length: 17 residues. The CDR3 coding sequence is TGTGCCAGCAGCCAAAACGGGGCTAGCATCTTGTCCTACGAGCAGTACGTC. Protein: CASSQNGASILSYEQYV.

The sample holds many counts of this clonotype. The chain carries TRBV7-9 and TRBJ1-1, with a weak D call TRBD1 (6 bases). The CDR3 is 15 residues long. V lost 0 bases, J lost 4 bases, and 12 bases lay in between. CDR1 is SEHNR, CDR2 FQNEAQ, per germline (reference sequence). The CDR3 coding sequence is TGTGCCAGCAGCTTAGCTCCGGGGGCGCGCACTGAAGCTTTCTTT. Translation: CASSLAPGARTEAFF. The variable domain in full, completed from reference TRBV7-9 and TRBJ1-1, reads DTGVSQNPRHKITKRGQNVTFRCDPISEHNRLYWYRQTLGQGPEFLTYFQNEAQLEKSRLLSDRFSAERPKGSFSTLEIQRTEQGDSAMYLCASSLAPGARTEAFFGQGTRLTVV.

This clonotype was counted ten times or more. The chain combines TRBV5-1 with TRBJ2-2; D remains ambiguous. This CDR3 is 14 amino acids long. Trimming left V 6 bases short and J 1 base short, with 10 bases between. Germline loops: CDR1 SGHRS, CDR2 YFSETQ. In DNA form, the CDR3 reads TGCGCCAGCACCTCGGCAGAGAACACCGGGGAGCTGTTTTTT. Translated, it gives CASTSAENTGELFF.

For this clonotype: One base away lies a much larger clone, so this may be a sequencing read error. The chain combines TRBV29-1 with TRBJ2-3; D remains ambiguous. The V end was cut by 1 base, the J end by 3 bases, with 2 bases between. Germline V lookup: CDR1 SQVTM, CDR2 ANQGSEA. This CDR3 spans 11 amino acids. The CDR3 DNA sequence: TGCAGCGTTGAAGTTACAGATACGCAGTATTTT. It translates to CSVEVTDTQYF.

This clonotype was counted many times. V is TRBV12-3 or TRBV12-4 and J is TRBJ2-2; D remains ambiguous. This CDR3 comprises 13 residues. The V and J ends lost 5 bases and 4 bases respectively, with 8 bases between them. CDR3 amino acids: CASSPMVTGELFF. As DNA, the CDR3 is TGTGCCAGCAGTCCGATGGTCACCGGGGAGCTGTTTTTT.

This clonotype appeared a few times. The chain uses TRBV29-1 and TRBJ2-6; D possibly corresponds to TRBD1 (6 bases). Germline CDR1 is SQVTM and CDR2 is ANQGSEA. The V end lost 5 bases, the J end lost 0 bases, and 14 bases lay between the germline ends. The CDR3 consists of 16 residues. DNA of the CDR3: TGCAGCGTTCCCCACAGGGCCGCCTCTGGGGCCAACGTCCTGACTTTC. It encodes CSVPHRAASGANVLTF.

At least ten counts were recorded for this clonotype. The V gene is TRBV6-4, the J gene TRBJ1-1; TRBD1 is a possible D gene (6 bases). The CDR3 runs 14 residues. Germline V lookup: CDR1 MRHNA, CDR2 SNTAGT. Trimming cost V 10 bases and J 8 bases, with 23 bases left between them. CDR3 sequence: CANRGHPKTQEAFF. The CDR3, as DNA: TGTGCCAACCGGGGGCACCCCAAGACGCAAGAAGCTTTCTTT.

This clonotype was detected many times. A junction end diverges from the germline sequence, so it may reflect a read error. The genes are TRBV5-1 and TRBJ2-5, with D hard to call. Germline V gene lookup returns CDR1 SGHRS and CDR2 YFSETQ. This CDR3 contains 12 residues. CDR3: CASSLEQETQYF. CDR3 nucleotides: TGTGCCAGCAGTTTAGAACAAGAGACCCAGTACTTC. The entire variable domain, with the rest obtained from reference TRBV5-1 and TRBJ2-5, is as follows: KAGVTQTPRYLIKTRGQQVTLSCSPISGHRSVSWYQQTPGQGLQFLFEYFSETQRNKGNFPGRFSGRQFSNSRSEMNVSTLELGDSALYLCASSLEQETQYFGPGTRLLVL.

This clonotype came up a few times. The genes are TRBV7-2 and TRBJ2-1; D possibly corresponds to TRBD2 (6 bases). V was clipped by 7 bases and J by 9 bases, with 19 bases between them. Germline V gives CDR1 SGHTA, CDR2 FQGNSA. There are 14 residues in the CDR3. CDR3 DNA sequence: TGTGCCAGCAAGGGGACTGGGGCTAAGAGTGAGCAGTTCTTC. As protein: CASKGTGAKSEQFF.

The chain carries TRBV6-5 and TRBJ1-2, with 7 positions matching TRBD1. CDR3 size: 14 residues. V lost 2 bases to trimming and J lost 6 bases; unmatched junction nucleotides: 6. CDR1 is MNHEY and CDR2 is SVGAGI in the germline V gene. The CDR3 bases are TGTGCCAGCAGTTACGGACAGGCGAGGGATGGCTACACCTTC. This translates into CASSYGQARDGYTF.